The clone carrying this T cell receptor (beta chain) turned up a few times. These data originate in a study of T cells in Graves' hyperthyroidism and ophthalmopathy. In germline, CDR1 is DFQATT, CDR2 SNEGSKA (reference sequence). This CDR3 comprises 14 residues. V dropped 1 base and J dropped 8; count of bases not matched to a gene: 7. The CDR3 regions of TCR beta were amplified from RNA transcripts. The primer set for the first-round RT-PCR of the TCR CDR3 was HTBI. TCRdb recomputed calls from the multiplex PCR reads with MiXCR, one row per CDR3 protein. The sample holds hundreds of thousands of distinct CDR3 sequences, around a sixth seen once.

Sample: blood. The sequence was obtained from a woman in her fifties or sixties with Graves' hyperthyroidism that later progressed to Graves' ophthalmopathy. The chain uses TRBV20-1 and TRBJ1-4; 7 nucleotides align to TRBD1. The CDR3 coding sequence is TGCAGTGCTAGAGCCGGGACAGAAATGGAAAAACTGTTTTTT. It is translated as CSARAGTEMEKLFF.